This is a list of T cell receptor beta chains from one sample in a study of human T cells and chemical hapten exposure. TCRdb fed the RACE reads into MiXCR, producing one record per CDR3 protein. The sample contains under 450,000 distinct CDR3 sequences, around 5% of which appear only once. Sequencing was performed on whole blood, taken in connection with sensitization to the hapten diphenylcyclopropenone (DPC). These receptors were obtained from a woman in her forties or fifties with alopecia areata. Some clones in this sample may be carry-over from other donors' samples. The CDR3 runs from the conserved cysteine through the conserved F or W. The order of the fields is clone size, D gene, CDR3 length, J gene, V gene, CDR3 DNA, CDR3 protein. The D gene is left open where the match is weak. Rows give clone size only sometimes, using once, few, many, or a class for an expanded clone.

size: many; D: TRBD2; length: 15; J: TRBJ2-3; V: TRBV5-1; DNA: TGCGCCAGCAGCGGTAGCGGGGACCGCACAGATACGCAGTATTTT; CDR3: CASSGSGDRTDTQYF
size: many; D: .; length: 16; J: TRBJ2-3; V: TRBV20-1; DNA: TGCAGTGCTAGAGAGGGGGCGGGGAGAAGCACAGATACGCAGTATTTT; CDR3: CSAREGAGRSTDTQYF
size: few; D: TRBD1; length: 16; J: TRBJ2-7; V: TRBV28; DNA: TGTGCCAGCAGGAGTCGGGGGACAGGGTTCTCCTACGAGCAGTACTTC; CDR3: CASRSRGTGFSYEQYF
size: many; D: TRBD1; length: 14; J: TRBJ1-2; V: TRBV28; DNA: TGTGCCAGCAGGAGGACAGGGGGCGCTGGGGGCTACACCTTC; CDR3: CASRRTGGAGGYTF
size: many; D: .; length: 12; J: TRBJ2-2; V: TRBV24-1; DNA: TGTGCCACCAGGGAATATACCGGGGAGCTGTTTTTT; CDR3: CATREYTGELFF
size: many; D: .; length: 14; J: TRBJ2-1; V: TRBV15; DNA: TGTGCCACCAGCAGAGATACCCGTTACAATGAGCAGTTCTTC; CDR3: CATSRDTRYNEQFF
size: .; D: .; length: 12; J: TRBJ2-7; V: TRBV20-1; DNA: TGCAGTGCTAGAACGACCTCCTACGAGCAGTACTTC; CDR3: CSARTTSYEQYF
size: .; D: .; length: 14; J: TRBJ1-1; V: TRBV6-5; DNA: TGTGCCAGCAGTTACGCCAGGGGTTACACTGAAGCTTTCTTT; CDR3: CASSYARGYTEAFF
size: .; D: .; length: 15; J: TRBJ2-7; V: TRBV9; DNA: TGTGCCAGCAGCGTAGAGGCAGGGACCCGCTACGAGCAGTACTTC; CDR3: CASSVEAGTRYEQYF
size: many; D: .; length: 13; J: TRBJ2-4; V: TRBV28; DNA: TGTGCCAGCAGTTTATATGGGGGAAACATTCAGTACTTC; CDR3: CASSLYGGNIQYF
size: many; D: TRBD1; length: 14; J: TRBJ2-1; V: TRBV18; DNA: TGTGCCAGCTCACAAGACTCAGGGGGCGATGAGCAGTTCTTC; CDR3: CASSQDSGGDEQFF
size: many; D: TRBD1; length: 14; J: TRBJ2-2; V: TRBV28; DNA: TGTGCCAGCAGCCCGGACAGGGAGACCGGGGAGCTGTTTTTT; CDR3: CASSPDRETGELFF
size: .; D: .; length: 16; J: TRBJ1-3; V: TRBV5-5; DNA: TGTGCCAGCAGCTTGGCACAGGCTTACTCTGGAAACACCATATATTTT; CDR3: CASSLAQAYSGNTIYF
size: .; D: .; length: 14; J: TRBJ1-2; V: TRBV11-2; DNA: TGTGCCAGCACCATTGGGGCAGGCTACGATGGCTACACCTTC; CDR3: CASTIGAGYDGYTF
size: few; D: .; length: 15; J: TRBJ2-2; V: TRBV5-4; DNA: TGTGCCAGCAGTCCTACACAGACAGTAACCGGGGAGCTGTTTTTT; CDR3: CASSPTQTVTGELFF
size: many; D: .; length: 13; J: TRBJ2-7; V: TRBV6-5; DNA: TGTGCCAGCACCAACGGTGGCCCGGGCGAGCAGTACTTC; CDR3: CASTNGGPGEQYF
size: many; D: .; length: 13; J: TRBJ2-1; V: TRBV7-6; DNA: TGTGCCAGCAGCATCCCGGACTTCAATGAGCAGTTCTTC; CDR3: CASSIPDFNEQFF
size: few; D: TRBD1; length: 13; J: TRBJ2-2; V: TRBV2; DNA: TGTGCCAGCATGACAGGGCGGGCCGGGGAGCTGTTTTTT; CDR3: CASMTGRAGELFF
size: few; D: .; length: 12; J: TRBJ1-4; V: TRBV6-1; DNA: TGTGCCAGCAGTTCGTCGAAGGGCCCCCTGTTTTTT; CDR3: CASSSSKGPLFF
size: many; D: .; length: 13; J: TRBJ2-7; V: TRBV6-2/TRBV6-3; DNA: TGTGCCAGCAGTTCGGAGCGGTCCTACGAGCAGTACTTC; CDR3: CASSSERSYEQYF
size: many; D: TRBD1; length: 17; J: TRBJ2-5; V: TRBV9; DNA: TGTGCCAGCAGCGCCCCTCTGGACAGGGTAATGGAGGAGACCCAGTACTTC; CDR3: CASSAPLDRVMEETQYF
size: .; D: .; length: 15; J: TRBJ2-2; V: TRBV11-3; DNA: TGTGCCAGCAGCTTAGGGGGCCAAGGCACCGGGGAGCTGTTTTTT; CDR3: CASSLGGQGTGELFF
size: many; D: TRBD1; length: 15; J: TRBJ1-1; V: TRBV29-1; DNA: TGCAGCGCCGTCCCGGGACAGGGGGGAGCCCCTGAAGCTTTCTTT; CDR3: CSAVPGQGGAPEAFF
size: many; D: TRBD1; length: 16; J: TRBJ1-4; V: TRBV7-9; DNA: TGTGCCAGCAGCCCTACAGGGGTTGGAACTAATGAAAAACTGTTTTTT; CDR3: CASSPTGVGTNEKLFF
size: many; D: TRBD2; length: 15; J: TRBJ2-7; V: TRBV4-1; DNA: TGCGCCAGCAGCCAAGAGATAGCGGGGCTATACGAGCAGTACTTC; CDR3: CASSQEIAGLYEQYF